This T cell receptor beta chain was recorded in a study of cytotoxic CD8 clonotypes in ibrutinib-treated CLL. Overall study context: Investigators reported some 24 partial and 2 complete responses; after median about 70 months, roughly 14 patients remained remitted and some 12 progressed.

The assay was immunoSEQ multiplex PCR, and TCRdb's table has in-frame clones only and misses some. The repertoire holds around 40,000 clones, roughly 72% seen once, with roughly 9.1% in the top ten. V shed 5 bases, J shed 5 bases, and the junction held 5 bases outside the gene matches. This CDR3 region has 13 residues. Germline CDR1 and CDR2: MNHEY and SMNVEV (reference sequence). The sequenced sample was PBMCs, obtained at disease progression, from a patient treated with ibrutinib. This clonotype was obtained from a human donor with chronic lymphocytic leukemia. The V and J genes are TRBV27 and TRBJ2-7; 8 bases line up with TRBD1. The CDR3 DNA is TGTGCCAGCAGTCCCCGGACAGGGCACGAGCAGTACTTC. Residues: CASSPRTGHEQYF.